The following is a T cell receptor beta chain sequence with its context. Antigen: not known. Looked up from germline, CDR1 is SGHNT and CDR2 is YYREEE (reference sequence). The J segment lost 4 bases and the V segment lost 5 bases, leaving 9 bases of the junction unmatched. CDR3 length: 15 residues. The data stem from a study of T cells in localized non-small cell lung cancer. Findings and caveats of the study: Longer overall survival was associated with a higher density of T cells in the blood. Sequencing was limited to one tumor region, leaving the possibility of heterogeneity open.

Clones were read by immunoSEQ multiplex PCR, and TCRdb kept only the in-frame ones, dropping some. The sample shows roughly 17,000 clones, about 89% of them seen only once. The sequence was collected from a male donor at least 60 years old with stage II squamous cell lung carcinoma. The sequenced sample was peripheral blood, obtained before any cancer treatment. J is TRBJ1-2 and V is TRBV5-4, with TRBD1 identical over 9 bases. DNA of the CDR3: TGTGCCAGCAGGTCCCCGGGACAGGGAGTCTATGGCTACACCTTC. It translates to CASRSPGQGVYGYTF.